This entry lists 8 T cell receptor beta chains sequenced from one sample in a study of cytomegalovirus exposure and HLA in healthy donors. The primer mix had 60 Vbeta and 13 Jbeta primers. Measured with immunoSEQ multiplex PCR; TCRdb has only the in-frame clones, and not every one. The sample lists approximately 110,000 clones, approximately 69% occurring once. Sequencing was done on a sample of PBMCs. These receptors were taken from a man younger than 45 in good health and CMV-seronegative.

This chain links TRBV5-1 with TRBJ2-1, with 9 nucleotides matching TRBD2. The germline gives CDR1 SGHRS, CDR2 YFSETQ. Trimming at V came to 4 bases and at J to 4 bases, leaving 12 bases not matched to a gene. The CDR3 is made up of 17 amino acids. Here the CDR3 DNA reads TGCGCCAGCAGCAAGAGCGGGACTAGCCGGGGGTACAATGAGCAGTTCTTC. This encodes CASSKSGTSRGYNEQFF.

This clone was observed a handful of times. The chain is built from TRBV5-1 and TRBJ1-1, with D tentatively TRBD1 (5 bases). Trimming stripped 0 bases from V and 4 bases from J, with 10 bases between. Germline loops: CDR1 SGHRS, CDR2 YFSETQ. The CDR3 contains 14 residues. DNA of the CDR3: TGCGCCAGCAGCTTGGTTCAGGGTGTCACTGAAGCTTTCTTT. Translated: CASSLVQGVTEAFF.

The CDR3 coding sequence is TGTGCCAGCAGTTCGTCAGAGGGGAGGGAGGACACTGAAGCTTTCTTT. Translating it yields CASSSSEGREDTEAFF. The chain employs TRBV28 and TRBJ1-1; weak D call: TRBD1 (5 bases). V was cut by 4 bases and J by 3 bases, with 18 bases left in between. Germline-derived CDR1 and CDR2 are MDHEN and SYDVKM. This CDR3 spans 16 amino acids.

This clone was seen only a few times. The chain uses TRBV9 and TRBJ2-5; TRBD1 matches at 8 bases. Germline values: CDR1 SGDLS, CDR2 YYNGEE. CDR3 length equals 14 residues. The J segment lost 5 bases and the V segment lost 2 bases, leaving 5 bases of the junction unmatched. The CDR3 DNA is TGTGCCAGCAGCGTGACAGGGGCCGGGGAGACCCAGTACTTC. It encodes CASSVTGAGETQYF.

The V and J genes are TRBV27 and TRBJ2-3; D might be TRBD2 (5 bases). The CDR3 loop spans 16 amino acids. Germline CDR1 MNHEY, CDR2 SMNVEV (reference sequence). V was pared by 1 base and J by 0 bases, with 11 bases between. The CDR3 loop reads CASSLYPSLSTDTQYF. The CDR3 bases are TGTGCCAGCAGTTTATATCCTAGCCTGAGCACAGATACGCAGTATTTT.

This clone was picked up one time. This chain connects TRBV19 to TRBJ2-2; no firm D call. Germline lookup yields CDR1 LNHDA and CDR2 SQIVND (reference sequence). The V and J ends lost 2 bases and 4 bases respectively, with 8 bases between them. CDR3 length: 14 residues. The CDR3 spells CASSILPTTGELFF. The CDR3 DNA is TGTGCCAGTAGTATACTGCCTACCACCGGGGAGCTGTTTTTT.

V and J are TRBV5-4 and TRBJ2-2; the D is unclear. Germline CDR1 and CDR2: SGHNT and YYREEE (reference sequence). Trimming stripped 4 bases from V and 5 bases from J, with 6 bases between. The CDR3 loop spans 12 amino acids. CDR3 coding DNA: TGTGCCAGCAGCATAGAAACCGGGGAGCTGTTTTTT. Translating it yields CASSIETGELFF.

This clone came up a few times. The genes are TRBV30 and TRBJ2-1; 7 nucleotides line up with TRBD1. V lost 7 bases to trimming and J lost 3 bases; unmatched junction nucleotides: 6. Germline CDR1 is GTSNPN and CDR2 is SVGIG (reference sequence). This CDR3 has 13 amino acids. The DNA for the CDR3 is TGTGCCTACAGGGGAGAGGTCTACAATGAGCAGTTCTTC. Translating gives CAYRGEVYNEQFF.